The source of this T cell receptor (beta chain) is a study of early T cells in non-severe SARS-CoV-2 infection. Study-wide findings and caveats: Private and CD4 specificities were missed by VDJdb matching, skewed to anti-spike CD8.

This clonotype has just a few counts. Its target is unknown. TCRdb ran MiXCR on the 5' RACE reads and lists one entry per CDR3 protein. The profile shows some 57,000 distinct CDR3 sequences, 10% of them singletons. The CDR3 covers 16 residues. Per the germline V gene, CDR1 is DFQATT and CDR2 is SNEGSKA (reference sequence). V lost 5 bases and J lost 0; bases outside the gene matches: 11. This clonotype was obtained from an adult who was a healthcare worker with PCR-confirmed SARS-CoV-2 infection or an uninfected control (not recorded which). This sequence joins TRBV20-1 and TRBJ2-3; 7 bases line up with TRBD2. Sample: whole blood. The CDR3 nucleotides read TGCAGTGCTGGCGGTCTAGCGGCGACTAGCACAGATACGCAGTATTTT. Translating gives CSAGGLAATSTDTQYF.